This TCR beta chain was identified in a study of shared clonotypes between healthy human individuals. As for the study in general: The study enrolled a couple of women and three men aged 18 to 49.

It was around 320 ng DNA, about 30,000 T cell genomes, that went into each replicate PCR of unsorted PBMC. Original methodology: ImmunoSEQ gave junction-only sequences without quality scores, so filtering differed. The assay was immunoSEQ multiplex PCR, and TCRdb's table has in-frame clones only and misses some. The DNA gave D and trimming, while V, J and clone size come from that table. This repertoire shows about 460,000 clones, 60% to 80% found once; its top ten account for 12%. CDR3 size: 13 residues. CDR1 and CDR2 (germline): SGDLS, YYNGEE. Germline trimming cut 3 bases from V and 6 bases from J; bases unmatched to any gene: 6.

The chain recombines TRBV9 with TRBJ2-7; 7 nucleotides match TRBD1. The sequence came from a woman aged 40 to 50 in good health. Some clones in this sample may be carry-over from other donors' samples. Input material: PBMCs. CDR3 bases: TGTGCCAGCAGCGGAAGGACAGGTGCCGAGCAGTACTTC. It specifies CASSGRTGAEQYF.